This T cell receptor (beta chain) was sequenced during a study of shared clonotypes between healthy human individuals (dated by TCRdb to 2020 to 2021). With regard to the full study: Three men and two women, aged 18 to 49 years, made up the cohort. Between about 0.85 and 9.5 billion PBMCs per donor were obtained by leukapheresis. Per donor, three plates each were used for CD4 naive and CD4 memory, two for CD8 naive, and one for CD8 memory. Different laboratories and diverse techniques were used to prepare libraries and sequence TCR repertoires, to increase sequencing depth and limit assay-specific biases. To estimate repertoire size and how much clonotypes are shared between individuals, the study performed deep sequencing of blood TCR repertoires from roughly five healthy adults.

This clone was observed a single time. Its antigen has not been determined. No much larger clonotype is one base removed from it; base qualities were not supplied. Other DNA sequences from this sample encode an identical CDR3 as well. At the junction V is shortened by 3 bases and J by 0 bases, with 9 bases in between. The germline V gene provides CDR1 KGHSH and CDR2 LQKENI. The CDR3 goes from the cysteine to the phenylalanine over 14 residues. The kept DNA is CDR3 alone, 42 bases in frame from the first base. Donors were healthy HIV-negative adults with no recently reported acute infections or vaccinations. Every donor was a Caucasian adult residing in Nashville, Tennessee, USA. Magnetic negative selection was used to enrich CD4+ T cells, after which naive cells were positively selected on CD45RA and the negative fraction became the memory subset. After blood collection by leukapheresis, PBMCs were isolated using Ficoll-Histopaque density gradient centrifugation and then cryopreserved in the vapor phase of liquid nitrogen. Analytical flow cytometry was used to check the purity and quantity of every magnetically sorted T cell population. Genomic DNA was isolated from each sorted fraction and quantified by UV absorbance on a Nanodrop 2000c.

Using the deep immunoSEQ assay, multiplex PCR amplified TCR CDR3 regions from genomic DNA. Genomic DNA extracted from each cell subset was distributed evenly over all wells of several immunoSEQ 96-well plates, and each plate served as one replicate. Each replicate PCR for sorted subsets received around 200 ng genomic DNA, equal to 30,000 or so T cell genomes. Purified libraries were measured with a Qubit 3.0 fluorometer, size-checked on a Bioanalyzer 2100, and measured again with the KAPA Library Quantification kit. A separate single-read 150-cycle Illumina NextSeq 550 flow cell was used to sequence each immunoSEQ 96-well plate. The authors processed their data as follows. Because the immunoSEQ output held only junctional sequences and lacked quality scores, the filtering could not match the filtering applied to full-length reads. Sequences were annotated with PyIR, a Python wrapper for IgBLAST v1.9, using IMGT germline references to assign V/J genes and CDR3. Reads with weak V/J assignments (E-value above 1e-6), missing CDR3, stop codons, out-of-frame junctions, or ambiguous translated residues were removed. V3J clonotypes were defined as sequences sharing an identical inferred V gene, J gene, and CDR3 amino acid sequence. The percentage overlap between two repertoires was calculated by dividing the number of shared unique clonotypes by the size of the smaller repertoire. RTK rarefaction, the Chao1 estimator, and Recon v2.1 estimates of unobserved clonotypes were used to assess repertoire richness. OLGA was used to compute generation probabilities for all TCRbeta clonotypes that the gDNA method yielded from four donors. TCRdb obtained this table from immuneACCESS and retained in-frame rearrangements with V and J assigned. These tables miss some clones; where compared with another copy, unresolved V genes account for less than half of the shortfall, and the remainder is unexplained. From that table come the V and J calls and clone size; the DNA was used to work out D and trimming. The sample data list 2,100,000 or so clones, and 90% to 97% of these were observed just once. The ten largest clones add up to more than 0.1% of the sample.

The investigation overall reported the following: Sampling was restricted to blood, and TCR repertoires in tissue are likely to differ from TCR repertoires in blood. Approximately 5% of naive CD4, 3.5% of naive CD8, around 2.3% of memory CD4, and over 0.35% of memory CD8 clonotypes were shared across a few donors. Rarefaction of sorted-subset datasets indicated incomplete sequencing despite the large sequencing depth. The genetic and exposure-history diversity represented was limited by the small number of donors. Naive subsets generally had larger estimated clonotype richness than memory subsets. Higher generation probabilities were observed for clonotypes shared by all four sorted-subset donors than for non-shared clonotypes. Pairwise subsampling indicated that sequencing depth was expected to affect the degree of clonotype sharing among donors.

This receptor was obtained from a young man in good health. The chain employs TRBV18 and TRBJ2-7; the D call is tentative, TRBD1 or TRBD2, as each matches 5 bases. Sequencing was carried out using naive CD4+ T cells sorted from blood. Explained via the paper, the cell subset or site label denotes: CD45RA+ positively selected. The CDR3 protein sequence reads: CASSPAGSSYEQYF. The sequenced DNA: TGTGCCAGCTCACCTGCAGGGAGCTCCTACGAGCAGTACTTC.